The subject of this entry is one T cell receptor (beta chain). The CDR3 consists of 15 residues. Germline-derived CDR1 and CDR2 are SGHTA and FQGNSA. V lost 2 bases, J lost 3 bases, and 3 bases stayed unmatched. Repertoires were generated with immunoSEQ multiplex PCR, while TCRdb's copy carries only in-frame clones and drops some. The sample carries around 80,000 clones, around 88% recorded once. This specimen belongs to a study of OX40 agonist ivuxolimab in advanced cancers. This sequence originates from an adult with an advanced solid tumor such as melanoma, head and neck, liver or kidney cancer. The V and J genes are TRBV7-2 and TRBJ2-1; the match to TRBD1 covers 8 bases. The sample was CD4+ or CD8+ T cells sorted from blood, taken in a trial of the OX40 agonist ivuxolimab. This CDR3 is CASSLNGQGYNEQFF. CDR3 sequence (DNA): TGTGCCAGCAGCTTAAATGGACAGGGCTACAATGAGCAGTTCTTC.